Reported below is one T cell receptor (beta chain). The data originate from a study of cytomegalovirus exposure and HLA in healthy donors. Germline V gives CDR1 SNHLY, CDR2 FYNNEI. CDR3 size: 15 residues. V lost 1 base and J 2 bases, leaving 12 bases between the germline ends. The study ran its PCR with 60 Vbeta and 13 Jbeta primers. TCRdb keeps only in-frame clones here, not all; method: immunoSEQ multiplex PCR. The data show 150,000 or so clones, with around three quarters seen just once and 2.5% to 3.5% held by the top ten. The chain is built from TRBV2 and TRBJ2-7; possible D gene TRBD1, 5 bases. The source material was PBMCs. The receptor was derived from a man aged 35-49 years in good health and CMV-seropositive. Written as DNA, the CDR3 is TGTGCCAGCAGTGAAGTCGGTGGCAGGGCCTACGAGCAGTACTTC. This translates into CASSEVGGRAYEQYF.